This T cell receptor (beta chain) was recorded in a study of cytomegalovirus exposure and HLA in healthy donors. Remarks on this clone: Its antigen is undetermined. The same CDR3 can be traced to other DNA sequences in this sample.

Both 60 Vbeta primers and 13 Jbeta primers went into the PCR. Method: immunoSEQ multiplex PCR; TCRdb's copy keeps in-frame clones and lacks some. This table has 150,000 to 200,000 clones, about 80% appearing once. General observations from the study: HLA allele associations emerged for roughly 16,000 TCR beta sequences in a later analysis, at 0.05 false discovery rate.

Germline V gene sequence: CDR1 KGHSH, CDR2 LQKENI. This CDR3 has 16 residues. The germline V and J ends were trimmed by 2 bases and 0 bases, with 13 bases remaining between them. The receptor's source is a man aged 50 to 60 in good health and CMV-seropositive. The rearrangement links TRBV18 to TRBJ2-5, with a tentative D call TRBD1 (7 bases). The sample was PBMCs. The CDR3 coding sequence is TGTGCCAGCTCACCAAGACAGGGAGGATACCAAGAGACCCAGTACTTC. Its translation is CASSPRQGGYQETQYF. The full variable domain, its missing parts supplied by reference TRBV18 and TRBJ2-5, is NAGVMQNPRHLVRRRGQEARLRCSPMKGHSHVYWYRQLPEEGLKFMVYLQKENIIDESGMPKERFSAEFPKEGPSILRIQQVVRGDSAAYFCASSPRQGGYQETQYFGPGTRLLVL.